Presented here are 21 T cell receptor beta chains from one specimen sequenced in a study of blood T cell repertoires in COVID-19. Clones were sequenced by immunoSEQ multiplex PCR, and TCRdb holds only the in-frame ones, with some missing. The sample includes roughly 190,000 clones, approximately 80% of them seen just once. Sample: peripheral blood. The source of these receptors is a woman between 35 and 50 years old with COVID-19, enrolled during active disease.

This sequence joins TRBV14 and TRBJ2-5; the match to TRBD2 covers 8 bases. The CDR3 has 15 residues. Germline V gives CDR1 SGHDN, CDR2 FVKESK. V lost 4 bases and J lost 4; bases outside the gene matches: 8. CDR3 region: CASSLSLAGGETQYF. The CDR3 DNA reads TGTGCCAGCAGCCTAAGTTTGGCGGGAGGAGAGACCCAGTACTTC.

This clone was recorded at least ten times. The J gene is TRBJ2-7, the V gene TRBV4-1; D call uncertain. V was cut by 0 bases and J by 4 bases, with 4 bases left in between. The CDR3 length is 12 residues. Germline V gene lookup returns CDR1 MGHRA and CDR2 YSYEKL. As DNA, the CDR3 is TGCGCCAGCAGCCAAGACGAGTACGAGCAGTACTTC. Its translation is CASSQDEYEQYF.

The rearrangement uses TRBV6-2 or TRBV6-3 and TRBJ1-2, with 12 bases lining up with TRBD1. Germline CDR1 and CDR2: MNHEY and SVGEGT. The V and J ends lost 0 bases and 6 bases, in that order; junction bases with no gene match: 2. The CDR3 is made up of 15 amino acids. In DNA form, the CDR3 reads TGTGCCAGCAGTTACTCTGGGACAGGGGGCGATGGCTACACCTTC. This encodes CASSYSGTGGDGYTF.

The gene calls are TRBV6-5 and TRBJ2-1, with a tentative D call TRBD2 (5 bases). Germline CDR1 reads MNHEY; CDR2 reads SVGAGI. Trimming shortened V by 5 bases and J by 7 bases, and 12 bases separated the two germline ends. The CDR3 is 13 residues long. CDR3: CASSRLLANEQFF. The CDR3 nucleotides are TGTGCCAGCAGTCGACTTCTAGCAAATGAGCAGTTCTTC.

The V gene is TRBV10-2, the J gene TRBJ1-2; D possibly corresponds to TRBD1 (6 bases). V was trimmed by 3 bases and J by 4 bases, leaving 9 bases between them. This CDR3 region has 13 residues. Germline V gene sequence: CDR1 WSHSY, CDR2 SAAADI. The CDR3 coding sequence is TGCGCCAGCAGTGAAGGCAGGGGCTATGGCTACACCTTC. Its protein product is CASSEGRGYGYTF.

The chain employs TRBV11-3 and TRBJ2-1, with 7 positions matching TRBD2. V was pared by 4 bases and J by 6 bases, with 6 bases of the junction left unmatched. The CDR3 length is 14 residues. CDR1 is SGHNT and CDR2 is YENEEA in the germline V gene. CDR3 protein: CASSSLAGRNEQFF. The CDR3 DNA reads TGTGCCAGCAGCTCTTTAGCGGGCCGCAATGAGCAGTTCTTC.

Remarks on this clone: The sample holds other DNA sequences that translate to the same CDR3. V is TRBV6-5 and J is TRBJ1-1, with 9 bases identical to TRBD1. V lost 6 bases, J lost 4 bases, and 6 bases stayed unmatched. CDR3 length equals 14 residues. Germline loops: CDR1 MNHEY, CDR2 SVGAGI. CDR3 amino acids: CASRPGQGGTEAFF. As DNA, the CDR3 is TGTGCCAGCAGACCGGGACAGGGTGGCACTGAAGCTTTCTTT.

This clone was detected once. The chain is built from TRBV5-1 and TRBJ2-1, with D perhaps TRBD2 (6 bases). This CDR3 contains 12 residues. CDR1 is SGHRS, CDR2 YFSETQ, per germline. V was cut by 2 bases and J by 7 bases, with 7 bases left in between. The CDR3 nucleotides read TGCGCCAGCAGCTTTGGGAGGAATGAGCAGTTCTTC. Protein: CASSFGRNEQFF.

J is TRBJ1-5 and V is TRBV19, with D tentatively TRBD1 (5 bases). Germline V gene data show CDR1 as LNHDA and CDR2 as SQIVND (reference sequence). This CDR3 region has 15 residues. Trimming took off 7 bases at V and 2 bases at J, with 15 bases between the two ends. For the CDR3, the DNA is TGTGCCAGTACCGGGGGGGGGTTAGGCAATCAGCCCCAGCATTTT. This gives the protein CASTGGGLGNQPQHF.

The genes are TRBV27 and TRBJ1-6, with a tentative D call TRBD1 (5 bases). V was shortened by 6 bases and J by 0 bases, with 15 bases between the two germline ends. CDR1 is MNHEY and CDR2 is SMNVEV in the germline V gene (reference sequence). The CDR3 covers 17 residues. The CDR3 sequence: CASRFRGSRSYNSPLHF. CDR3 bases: TGTGCCAGCAGATTTAGGGGATCCCGCTCCTATAATTCACCCCTCCACTTT.

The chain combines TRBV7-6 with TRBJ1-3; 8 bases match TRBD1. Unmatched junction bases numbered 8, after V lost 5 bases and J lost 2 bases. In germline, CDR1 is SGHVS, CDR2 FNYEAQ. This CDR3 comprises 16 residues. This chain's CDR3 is CASSRDRDRTGNTIYF. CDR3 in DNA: TGTGCCAGCAGCCGCGATAGGGACAGGACTGGAAACACCATATATTTT.

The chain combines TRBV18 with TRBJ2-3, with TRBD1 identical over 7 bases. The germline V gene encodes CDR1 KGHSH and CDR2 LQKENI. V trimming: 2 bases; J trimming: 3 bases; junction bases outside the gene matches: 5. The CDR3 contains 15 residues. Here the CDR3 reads CASSPSGGVTDTQYF. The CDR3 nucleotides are TGTGCCAGCTCACCATCAGGGGGAGTGACAGATACGCAGTATTTT.

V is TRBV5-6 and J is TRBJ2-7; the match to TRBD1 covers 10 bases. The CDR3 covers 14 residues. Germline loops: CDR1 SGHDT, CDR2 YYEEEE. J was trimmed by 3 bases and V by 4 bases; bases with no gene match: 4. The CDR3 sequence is CASSPGTGVYEQYF. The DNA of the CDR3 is TGTGCCAGCAGCCCGGGGACAGGGGTCTACGAGCAGTACTTC.

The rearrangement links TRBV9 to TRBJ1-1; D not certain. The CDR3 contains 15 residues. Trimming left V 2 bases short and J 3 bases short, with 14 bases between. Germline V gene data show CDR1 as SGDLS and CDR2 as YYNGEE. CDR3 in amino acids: CASSVSPTADTEAFF. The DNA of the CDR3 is TGTGCCAGCAGCGTCTCCCCGACGGCGGACACTGAAGCTTTCTTT.

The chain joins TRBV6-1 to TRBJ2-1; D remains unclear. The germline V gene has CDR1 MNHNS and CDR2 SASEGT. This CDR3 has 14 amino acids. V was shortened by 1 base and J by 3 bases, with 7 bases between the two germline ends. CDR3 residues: CASSEGGYYNEQFF. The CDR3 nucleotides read TGTGCCAGCAGTGAAGGAGGTTACTACAATGAGCAGTTCTTC.

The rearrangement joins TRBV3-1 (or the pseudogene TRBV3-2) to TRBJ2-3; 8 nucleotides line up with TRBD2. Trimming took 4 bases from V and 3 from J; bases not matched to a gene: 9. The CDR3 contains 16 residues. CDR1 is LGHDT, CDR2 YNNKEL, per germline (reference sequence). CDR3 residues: CASSRLSGGGTDTQYF. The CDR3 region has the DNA TGTGCCAGCAGCCGACTCAGCGGGGGTGGGACAGATACGCAGTATTTT.

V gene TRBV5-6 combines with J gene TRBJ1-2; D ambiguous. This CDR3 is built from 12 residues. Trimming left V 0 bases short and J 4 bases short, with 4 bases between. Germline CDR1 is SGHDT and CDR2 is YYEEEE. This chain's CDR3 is CASSLASYGYTF. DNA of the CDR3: TGTGCCAGCAGCTTGGCCAGCTATGGCTACACCTTC.

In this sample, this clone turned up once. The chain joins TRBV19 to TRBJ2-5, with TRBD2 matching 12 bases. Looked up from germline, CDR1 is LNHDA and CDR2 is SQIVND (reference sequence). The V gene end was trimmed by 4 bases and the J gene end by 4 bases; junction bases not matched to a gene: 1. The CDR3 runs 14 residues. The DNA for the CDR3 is TGTGCCAGTAGTAAGGGACTAGCGGGAGAGACCCAGTACTTC. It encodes CASSKGLAGETQYF. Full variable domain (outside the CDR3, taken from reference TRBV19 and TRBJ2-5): DGGITQSPKYLFRKEGQNVTLSCEQNLNHDAMYWYRQDPGQGLRLIYYSQIVNDFQKGDIAEGYSVSREKKESFPLTVTSAQKNPTAFYLCASSKGLAGETQYFGPGTRLLVL.

The CDR3 is CASSSSGETQYF. In nucleotides, the CDR3 is TGTGCCAGCAGCTCGTCGGGGGAGACCCAGTACTTC. The chain links TRBV11-2 to TRBJ2-5; the D gene is possibly TRBD2 (5 bases). This CDR3 is built from 12 residues. Germline V gives CDR1 SGHAT, CDR2 FQNNGV. The ends were cut back, 4 bases at V and 5 bases at J, with 8 bases in the middle.

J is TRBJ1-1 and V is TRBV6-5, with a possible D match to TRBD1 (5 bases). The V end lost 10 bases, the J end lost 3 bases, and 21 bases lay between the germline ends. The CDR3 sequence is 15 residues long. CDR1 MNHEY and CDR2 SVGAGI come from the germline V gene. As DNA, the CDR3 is TGTGCCACCTCGGGACTCAATCGTGGGGACACTGAAGCTTTCTTT. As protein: CATSGLNRGDTEAFF.

CDR3 coding DNA: TGTGCCAGCAGCTACGGACAGCAAGGTAACTATGGCTACACCTTC. Its translation is CASSYGQQGNYGYTF. V and J are TRBV6-4 and TRBJ1-2; a possible D gene is TRBD1 (6 bases). Germline V gene data show CDR1 as MRHNA and CDR2 as SNTAGT. V lost 6 bases and J 1 base, leaving 15 bases between the germline ends. This CDR3 is built from 15 residues.